One and the same sample provided the 14 T cell receptor beta chains below, sequenced in a study of blood T cell repertoires in COVID-19. Here immunoSEQ multiplex PCR was the method, and the copy in TCRdb shows in-frame clones only, minus some. The table includes a few hundred thousand clones, roughly 87% detected once. The sequenced sample was PBMCs or T cells enriched from blood (not recorded which). These receptors originate from a woman in her 30s who had recovered from COVID-19.

This chain joins TRBV5-6 and TRBJ2-5, with D unresolved. Germline CDR1 reads SGHDT; CDR2 reads YYEEEE. This CDR3 region has 14 residues. The V end lost 2 bases, the J end lost 1 base, and 9 bases lay between the germline ends. The CDR3 protein is CASSFSAVQETQYF. The CDR3 DNA sequence: TGTGCCAGCAGCTTTTCTGCGGTCCAAGAGACCCAGTACTTC.

V gene TRBV27 combines with J gene TRBJ2-3, with 11 bases fitting TRBD2. CDR1 MNHEY and CDR2 SMNVEV come from the germline V gene (reference sequence). Trimming at V came to 2 bases and at J to 6 bases, leaving 10 bases not matched to a gene. The CDR3 spans 17 residues. The CDR3 loop reads CASSLGLAGGGGDTQYF. The CDR3 bases are TGTGCCAGCAGTTTAGGGCTAGCGGGGGGAGGCGGGGATACGCAGTATTTT.

V and J are TRBV12-3 or TRBV12-4 and TRBJ2-1, with TRBD1 matching 7 bases. The CDR3 length is 13 residues. The V and J ends lost 6 bases and 10 bases, in that order; junction bases with no gene match: 9. The CDR3, as DNA: TGTGCCAGCAGCCGGGACAGCTCGAGGGAGCAGTTCTTC. It translates to CASSRDSSREQFF.

The rearrangement joins TRBV24-1 to TRBJ1-2; TRBD1 might be the D (6 bases). Germline V lookup: CDR1 KGHDR, CDR2 SFDVKD. Trimming took off 5 bases at V and 3 bases at J, with 27 bases between the two ends. CDR3 length equals 19 residues. CDR3 region: CATSGRPQGGQGRYYGYTF. For the CDR3, the DNA is TGTGCCACCAGTGGCCGCCCACAGGGCGGCCAAGGTCGCTACTATGGCTACACCTTC.

This sequence joins TRBV19 and TRBJ1-1; no reliable D call. The CDR3 has 14 residues. Trimming left V 4 bases short and J 7 bases short, with 16 bases between. Per the germline V gene, CDR1 is LNHDA and CDR2 is SQIVND (reference sequence). CDR3 region: CASSNGVGFGEAFF. In DNA form, the CDR3 reads TGTGCCAGTAGTAACGGGGTAGGCTTTGGTGAAGCTTTCTTT.

The rearrangement joins TRBV13 to TRBJ1-1; 8 bases align to TRBD1. The CDR3 length is 13 residues. Germline loops: CDR1 PRHDT, CDR2 FYEKMQ (reference sequence). With V trimmed by 5 bases and J by 5 bases, 4 bases remained unmatched. CDR3 sequence: CASSPDRGTEAFF. The CDR3 nucleotides read TGTGCCAGCAGCCCAGACAGGGGAACTGAAGCTTTCTTT.

This chain joins TRBV28 and TRBJ1-4, with D unresolved. The V gene's germline CDR1 is MDHEN and CDR2 SYDVKM. Trimming shortened V by 2 bases and J by 8 bases, and 9 bases separated the two germline ends. The CDR3 extends over 13 amino acids. The CDR3 spells CASSLIPREKLFF. The CDR3, as DNA: TGTGCCAGCAGTTTAATTCCTCGGGAAAAACTGTTTTTT.

The V call is TRBV11-2, the J call TRBJ2-5; possible D gene TRBD1, 6 bases. V lost 2 bases, J lost 3 bases, and 10 bases lay in between. Germline lookup yields CDR1 SGHAT and CDR2 FQNNGV. This CDR3 has 14 residues. The CDR3 loop is CASSLRDIEETQYF. The CDR3 nucleotides read TGTGCCAGCAGCTTACGGGACATTGAAGAGACCCAGTACTTC.

The chain links TRBV7-8 to TRBJ1-5; D is undetermined. Per germline, CDR1 SGHVS and CDR2 FQNEAQ. The CDR3 length is 12 residues. V dropped 4 bases and J dropped 4 bases, with 5 bases sitting between them. The CDR3: CASSSGNQPQHF. The CDR3 bases are TGTGCCAGCAGCTCGGGGAATCAGCCCCAGCATTTT.

The CDR3 region is CASSEDRGGSRPQHF. The CDR3 DNA follows: TGTGCCAGTAGTGAGGACAGGGGGGGCTCGCGGCCCCAGCATTTT. This chain connects TRBV19 to TRBJ1-5; TRBD1 agrees at 10 bases. This CDR3 spans 15 amino acids. V was clipped by 5 bases and J by 9 bases; unmatched bases: 10. Germline V gene sequence: CDR1 LNHDA, CDR2 SQIVND (reference sequence).

The chain links TRBV19 to TRBJ2-1; TRBD2 matches at 9 bases. Germline V gives CDR1 LNHDA, CDR2 SQIVND (reference sequence). The V and J ends lost 7 bases and 0 bases, in that order; junction bases with no gene match: 7. This CDR3 has 16 residues. CDR3 sequence reads: CASTSSGASSYNEQFF. DNA for the CDR3: TGTGCCAGTACCTCTAGCGGGGCGTCCTCCTACAATGAGCAGTTCTTC.

This sequence joins TRBV7-6 and TRBJ2-5; 9 bases align to TRBD2. CDR1 and CDR2 from the germline V gene are SGHVS and FNYEAQ. V lost 0 bases to trimming and J lost 4 bases; unmatched junction nucleotides: 6. The CDR3 runs 16 residues. In DNA, the CDR3 is TGTGCCAGCAGCTTAGCGGCGGGGGGGCACCGAGAGACCCAGTACTTC. It specifies CASSLAAGGHRETQYF.

The chain combines TRBV7-2 with TRBJ2-1; TRBD1 agrees at 8 bases. Germline CDR1 SGHTA, CDR2 FQGNSA. The CDR3 runs to 16 residues. V lost 1 base and J lost 4; bases outside the gene matches: 6. The CDR3 protein is CASSLGARGRYNEQFF. DNA for the CDR3: TGTGCCAGCAGCTTAGGGGCCAGGGGGCGATACAATGAGCAGTTCTTC.

The rearrangement links TRBV18 to TRBJ1-3, with 10 bases aligning to TRBD1. With 3 bases clipped from V and 2 bases from J, the junction kept 4 bases outside the gene matches. Germline loops: CDR1 KGHSH, CDR2 LQKENI. CDR3 size: 16 residues. This chain's CDR3 is CASSPYGQGAGNTIYF. The CDR3 bases are TGTGCCAGCTCACCGTATGGACAGGGGGCTGGAAACACCATATATTTT. Full variable domain (rest looked up from reference TRBV18 and TRBJ1-3): NAGVMQNPRHLVRRRGQEARLRCSPMKGHSHVYWYRQLPEEGLKFMVYLQKENIIDESGMPKERFSAEFPKEGPSILRIQQVVRGDSAAYFCASSPYGQGAGNTIYFGEGSWLTVV.